This TCR beta chain was profiled in a study of blood T cell repertoires in COVID-19 (dated by TCRdb to 2018 to 2020). Regarding the research as a whole: Collaborator samples came from the United States, Italy and Spain and covered acute and convalescent phases of COVID-19. The dataset comprised deeply sampled blood TCRbeta repertoires from subjects exposed to, actively infected with, or recovered from COVID-19. The material from the prospective study consisted of cDNA or gDNA derived from T cells, B-cell-depleted T cells, or PBMCs. The samples were drawn from the first 160 participants of the ongoing ImmuneRACE study and from roughly 1,300 subjects provided by 6 global collaborators. A freely available public database, intended as a resource for researchers studying the immune response to SARS-CoV-2, is where the repertoires were released. Nearly every sample came with metadata listing a de-identified subject ID, COVID-19 status, age in years and sex. Where HLA class I and class II types were available, the types were taken from metadata supplied by the sample provider, not from assay-based typing. Broad study findings and their caveats: Clinical and demographic metadata were provided uncurated, with the amount varying by source and participant.

To note about this clone: Its antigen has not been determined. Relative to the germline gene, one junction end is altered; a read error may explain this.

The CDR3 spans 14 residues, from the cysteine through the phenylalanine. Kept here is only the CDR3 DNA, which spans 42 bases and is read in frame from base 1. The germline V gene (reference sequence) supplies CDR1 GTSNPN and CDR2 SVGIG. The immunoSEQ Assay, a bias-controlled multiplex PCR, was used to amplify TCRbeta CDR3 regions from genomic DNA. The authors' analysis ran thus. The number of nucleated cells in each sample was estimated from the amplification of reference gene primers within the assay. To quantify the absolute abundance of each unique TCRbeta CDR3 rearrangement, sequence reads were collapsed and filtered. For each sample, productive Simpson clonality was calculated by taking the square root of Simpson's diversity index across productive rearrangements. Held by TCRdb, this immuneACCESS table contains in-frame sequences only and omits some clones. Under half of the omission traces to an unresolved V gene where checked; the cause of the rest is unknown. The DNA was the basis for D and trimming; V, J and clone size are from that table. This sample has 120,000 or so clones in its table, and more than 65% of those were observed once. The top ten clones comprise over 3.5% of the sample.

The collaborating institutions used their own protocols to collect whole blood in K2EDTA tubes. Collaborator samples were shipped for TCRbeta analysis as frozen whole blood, isolated PBMCs, or DNA extracted from either sample type. The rearrangement joined TRBV30 to TRBJ1-4; no confident D gene assignment can be made. This clonotype was sampled from a woman of 80 years or more with acute or convalescent COVID-19. The sequencing input was peripheral blood. The DNA sequence follows: TGTGCCTGGAATCGACACGATTTAACGGAAAGACTGTTTTTT. Translated, it reads CAWNRHDLTERLFF.